Listed below are T cell receptor beta chains from one sample, sequenced in a study of blood T cell repertoires in COVID-19. Only in-frame clones appear in the TCRdb table, and some are missing; sequencing was by immunoSEQ multiplex PCR. The data show 180,000 or so clones, less than 90% seen once. Material: peripheral blood. The receptors shown here come from a woman aged 70-85 years with COVID-19, enrolled during active disease. CDR3s include the opening cysteine and the closing phenylalanine or tryptophan. Each record gives: clone size, V gene, J gene, D gene, CDR3 protein, CDR3 DNA. A D gene is named only where the DNA matches it firmly. Clone size, where shown, is once, few, many, or a class for clones that have expanded.

NA	TRBV20-1	TRBJ2-2	NA	CSASGGLNTGELFF	TGCAGTGCTAGTGGCGGACTGAACACCGGGGAGCTGTTTTTT
NA	TRBV7-9	TRBJ2-1	NA	CASSLTGWGRNEQFF	TGTGCCAGCAGCTTGACAGGCTGGGGGCGGAATGAGCAGTTCTTC
NA	TRBV27	TRBJ2-4	NA	CASSLSIGLAKNIQYF	TGTGCCAGCAGTTTATCGATCGGACTAGCCAAAAACATTCAGTACTTC
NA	TRBV15	TRBJ2-6	NA	CATRWGDSGANVLTF	TGTGCCACCAGGTGGGGGGACTCTGGGGCCAACGTCCTGACTTTC
few	TRBV6-5	TRBJ1-1	TRBD1	CASTHRGFTEAFF	TGTGCCAGCACTCACAGGGGGTTCACTGAAGCTTTCTTT
few	TRBV3-1/TRBV3-2	TRBJ1-5	TRBD1	CASSSQGPDQPQHF	TGTGCCAGCAGCTCACAGGGGCCCGATCAGCCCCAGCATTTT
NA	TRBV12-5	TRBJ1-5	TRBD1	CASGQGLNQPQHF	TGTGCTAGTGGACAGGGGTTAAATCAGCCCCAGCATTTT
NA	TRBV7-7	TRBJ2-5	NA	CASSFSGIETQYF	TGTGCCAGCAGCTTCTCAGGGATTGAGACCCAGTACTTC
NA	TRBV28	TRBJ2-6	TRBD1	CASRSGGATGANVLTF	TGTGCCAGCAGATCAGGGGGCGCAACTGGGGCCAACGTCCTGACTTTC
NA	TRBV24-1	TRBJ2-3	NA	CATSGQPDTQYF	TGTGCCACCAGTGGACAACCAGATACGCAGTATTTT
NA	TRBV7-2	TRBJ2-5	NA	CASRRLGEETQYF	TGTGCCAGCAGAAGACTAGGAGAAGAGACCCAGTACTTC
NA	TRBV7-2	TRBJ1-2	NA	CASSLILRYGGYTF	TGTGCCAGCAGCTTAATTCTACGGTATGGTGGCTACACCTTC